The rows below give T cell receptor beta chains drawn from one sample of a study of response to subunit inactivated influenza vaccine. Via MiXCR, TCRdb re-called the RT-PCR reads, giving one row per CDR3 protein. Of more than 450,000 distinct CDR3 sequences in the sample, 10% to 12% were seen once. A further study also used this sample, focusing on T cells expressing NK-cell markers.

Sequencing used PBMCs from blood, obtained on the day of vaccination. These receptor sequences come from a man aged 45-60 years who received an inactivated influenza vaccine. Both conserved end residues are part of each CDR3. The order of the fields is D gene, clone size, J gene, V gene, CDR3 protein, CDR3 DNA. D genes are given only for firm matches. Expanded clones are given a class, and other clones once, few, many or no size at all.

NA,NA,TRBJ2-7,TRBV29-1,CSVQVPSSYEQYF,TGCAGCGTTCAAGTTCCAAGCTCCTACGAGCAGTACTTC
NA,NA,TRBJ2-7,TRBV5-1,CASSPLAGVSSYEQYF,TGCGCCAGCAGCCCGTTGGCAGGGGTGAGTTCCTACGAGCAGTACTTC
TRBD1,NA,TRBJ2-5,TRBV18,CASSPNGQGKAQYF,TGTGCCAGCTCACCAAACGGACAGGGGAAGGCCCAGTACTTC
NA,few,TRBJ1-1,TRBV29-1,CSAGGGGRTEAFF,TGCAGCGCTGGGGGGGGAGGGAGAACTGAAGCTTTCTTT
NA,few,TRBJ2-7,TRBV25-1,CASSGTAYYEQYF,TGTGCCAGCAGTGGTACCGCCTACTACGAGCAGTACTTC
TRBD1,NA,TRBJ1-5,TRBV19,CASSTTGGNQPQHF,TGTGCCAGTAGTACAACAGGGGGCAATCAGCCCCAGCATTTT
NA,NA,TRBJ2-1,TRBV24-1,CATSDGIRYSYNEQFF,TGTGCCACCAGTGATGGGATCAGGTACTCCTACAATGAGCAGTTCTTC
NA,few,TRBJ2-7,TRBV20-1,CSASWRGVRSSYEQYF,TGCAGTGCTAGCTGGCGTGGAGTCAGGAGCTCCTACGAGCAGTACTTC
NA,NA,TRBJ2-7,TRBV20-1,CSARELADLIYEQYF,TGCAGTGCTAGAGAATTAGCGGACCTGATTTACGAGCAGTACTTC
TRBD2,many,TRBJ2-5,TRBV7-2,CASSLELAGPVTQYF,TGTGCCAGCAGCTTAGAACTAGCGGGCCCAGTGACCCAGTACTTC
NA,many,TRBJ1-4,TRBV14,CASSQLRGSDEKLFF,TGTGCCAGCAGCCAATTGCGGGGGTCGGATGAAAAACTGTTTTTT